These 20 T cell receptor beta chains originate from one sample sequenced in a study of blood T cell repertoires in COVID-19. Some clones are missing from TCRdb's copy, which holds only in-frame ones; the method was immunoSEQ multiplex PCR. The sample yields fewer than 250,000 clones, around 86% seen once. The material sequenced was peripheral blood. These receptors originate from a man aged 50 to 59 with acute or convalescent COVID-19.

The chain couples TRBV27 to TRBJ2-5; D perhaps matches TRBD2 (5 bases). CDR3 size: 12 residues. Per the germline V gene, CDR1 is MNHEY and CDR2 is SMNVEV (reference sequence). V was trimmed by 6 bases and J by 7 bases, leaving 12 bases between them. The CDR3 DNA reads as TGTGCCAGCAGCGCGTTAGGAGGGACCCAGTACTTC. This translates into CASSALGGTQYF.

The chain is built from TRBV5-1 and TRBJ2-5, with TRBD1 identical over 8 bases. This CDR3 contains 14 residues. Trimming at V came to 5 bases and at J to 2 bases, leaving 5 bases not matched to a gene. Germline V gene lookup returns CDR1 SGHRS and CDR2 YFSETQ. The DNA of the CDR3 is TGCGCCAGCAGGATCCGGGACAGGCAAGAGACCCAGTACTTC. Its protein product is CASRIRDRQETQYF.

The chain's CDR3 is CASSEGHQNSGNTIYF. As DNA, the CDR3 is TGTGCCAGCAGTGAGGGCCACCAAAACTCTGGAAACACCATATATTTT. The genes are TRBV6-1 and TRBJ1-3; D not resolved. The CDR3 totals 16 residues. With 3 bases removed from V and 0 bases from J, the gap between germline ends came to 12 bases. The germline V gene encodes CDR1 MNHNS and CDR2 SASEGT.

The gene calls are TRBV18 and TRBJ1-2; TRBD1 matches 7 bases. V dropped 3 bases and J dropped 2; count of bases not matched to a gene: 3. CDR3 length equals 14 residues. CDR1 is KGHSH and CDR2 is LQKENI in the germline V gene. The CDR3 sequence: CASSPGQENYGYTF. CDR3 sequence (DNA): TGTGCCAGCTCACCTGGACAGGAGAACTATGGCTACACCTTC. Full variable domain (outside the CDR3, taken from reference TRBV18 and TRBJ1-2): NAGVMQNPRHLVRRRGQEARLRCSPMKGHSHVYWYRQLPEEGLKFMVYLQKENIIDESGMPKERFSAEFPKEGPSILRIQQVVRGDSAAYFCASSPGQENYGYTFGSGTRLTVV.

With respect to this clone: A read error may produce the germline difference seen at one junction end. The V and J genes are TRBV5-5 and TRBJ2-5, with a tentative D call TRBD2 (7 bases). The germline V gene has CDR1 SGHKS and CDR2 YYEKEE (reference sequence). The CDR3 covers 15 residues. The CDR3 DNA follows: TGTGCCAGCAGCTTTGGGGGGGCATGGCAAGCGACCCAGTACTTC. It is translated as CASSFGGAWQATQYF.

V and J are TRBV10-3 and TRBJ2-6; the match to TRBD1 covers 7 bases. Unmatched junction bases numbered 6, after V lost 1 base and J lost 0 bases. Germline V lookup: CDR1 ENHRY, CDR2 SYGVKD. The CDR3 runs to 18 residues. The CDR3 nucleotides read TGTGCCATCAGTGAGTACGTGACAGGGAACTCTGGGGCCAACGTCCTGACTTTC. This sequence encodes CAISEYVTGNSGANVLTF.

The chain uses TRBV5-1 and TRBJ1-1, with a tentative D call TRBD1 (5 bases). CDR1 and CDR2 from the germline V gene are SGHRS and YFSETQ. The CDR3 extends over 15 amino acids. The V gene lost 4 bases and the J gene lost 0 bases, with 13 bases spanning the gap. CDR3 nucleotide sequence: TGCGCCAGCAGCCCGCAACAGGATATGAACACTGAAGCTTTCTTT. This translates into CASSPQQDMNTEAFF.

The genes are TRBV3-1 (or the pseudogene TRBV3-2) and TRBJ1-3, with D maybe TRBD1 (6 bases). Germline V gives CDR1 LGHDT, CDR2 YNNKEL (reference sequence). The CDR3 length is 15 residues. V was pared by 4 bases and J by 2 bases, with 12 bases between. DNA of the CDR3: TGTGCCAGCAGCCTCATACAGGGAACTGGAAACACCATATATTTT. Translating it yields CASSLIQGTGNTIYF.

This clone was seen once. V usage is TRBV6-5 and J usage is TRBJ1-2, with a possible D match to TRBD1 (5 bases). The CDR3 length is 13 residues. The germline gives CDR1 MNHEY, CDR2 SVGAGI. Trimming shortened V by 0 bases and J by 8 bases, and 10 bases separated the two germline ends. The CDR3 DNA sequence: TGTGCCAGCAGTTACTCGACAGTGGGAGGCTACACCTTC. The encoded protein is CASSYSTVGGYTF.

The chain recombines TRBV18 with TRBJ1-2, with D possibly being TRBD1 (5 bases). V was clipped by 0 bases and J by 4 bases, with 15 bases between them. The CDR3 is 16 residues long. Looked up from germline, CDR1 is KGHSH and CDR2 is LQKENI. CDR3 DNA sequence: TGTGCCAGCTCACCACCTTCCCAGGCAGGGCCCTATGGCTACACCTTC. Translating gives CASSPPSQAGPYGYTF.

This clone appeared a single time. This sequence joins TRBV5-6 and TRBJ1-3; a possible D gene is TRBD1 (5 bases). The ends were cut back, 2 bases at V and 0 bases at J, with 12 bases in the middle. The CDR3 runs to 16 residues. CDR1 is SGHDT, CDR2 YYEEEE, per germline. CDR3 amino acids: CASSFGPGNSGNTIYF. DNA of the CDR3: TGTGCCAGCAGCTTTGGGCCAGGGAACTCTGGAAACACCATATATTTT.

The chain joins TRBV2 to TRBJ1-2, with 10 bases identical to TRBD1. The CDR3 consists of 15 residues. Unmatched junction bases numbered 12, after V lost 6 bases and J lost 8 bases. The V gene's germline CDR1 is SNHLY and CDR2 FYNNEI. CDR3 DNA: TGTGCCAGCAGGGGGGGACAGGGGAGTTCAGGAGGCTACACCTTC. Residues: CASRGGQGSSGGYTF.

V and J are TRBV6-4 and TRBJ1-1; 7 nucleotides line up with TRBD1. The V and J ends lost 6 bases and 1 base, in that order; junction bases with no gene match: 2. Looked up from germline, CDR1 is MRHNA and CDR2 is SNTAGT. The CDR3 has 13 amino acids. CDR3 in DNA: TGTGCCAGCAGCAGGGGGGAGAACACTGAAGCTTTCTTT. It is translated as CASSRGENTEAFF.

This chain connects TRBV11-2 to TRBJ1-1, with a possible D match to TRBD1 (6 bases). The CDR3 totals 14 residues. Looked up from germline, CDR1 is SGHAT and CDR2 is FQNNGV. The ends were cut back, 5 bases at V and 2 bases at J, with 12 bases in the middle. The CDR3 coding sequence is TGTGCCAGCAGCCCCCAACAGGGCAACACTGAAGCTTTCTTT. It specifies CASSPQQGNTEAFF.

The chain's CDR3 is CASSLGALTLDTEAFF. The CDR3, as DNA: TGTGCCAGCAGCTTAGGCGCCCTAACTTTAGACACTGAAGCTTTCTTT. This chain uses TRBV7-8 with TRBJ1-1; D not certain. CDR3 length: 16 amino acids. The V and J ends lost 1 base and 3 bases respectively, with 15 bases between them. Germline V CDR1 and CDR2: SGHVS, FQNEAQ. The full variable domain, with the rest looked up from reference TRBV7-8 and TRBJ1-1, is GAGVSQSPRYKVAKRGQDVALRCDPISGHVSLFWYQQALGQGPEFLTYFQNEAQLDKSGLPSDRFFAERPEGSVSTLKIQRTQQEDSAVYLCASSLGALTLDTEAFFGQGTRLTVV.

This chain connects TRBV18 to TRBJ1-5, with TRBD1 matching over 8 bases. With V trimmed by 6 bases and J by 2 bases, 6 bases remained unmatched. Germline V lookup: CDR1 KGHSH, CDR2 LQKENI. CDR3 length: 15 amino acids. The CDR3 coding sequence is TGTGCCAGCTCGTCAGACAGGGGCCGCAATCAGCCCCAGCATTTT. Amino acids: CASSSDRGRNQPQHF.

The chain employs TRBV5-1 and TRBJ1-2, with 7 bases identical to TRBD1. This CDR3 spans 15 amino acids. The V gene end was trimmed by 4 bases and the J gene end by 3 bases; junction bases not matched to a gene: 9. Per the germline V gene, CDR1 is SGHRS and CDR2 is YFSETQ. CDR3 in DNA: TGCGCCAGCAGCCCAGACCCGGGACAGCACTATGGCTACACCTTC. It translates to CASSPDPGQHYGYTF. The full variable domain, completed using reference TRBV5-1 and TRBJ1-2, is KAGVTQTPRYLIKTRGQQVTLSCSPISGHRSVSWYQQTPGQGLQFLFEYFSETQRNKGNFPGRFSGRQFSNSRSEMNVSTLELGDSALYLCASSPDPGQHYGYTFGSGTRLTVV.

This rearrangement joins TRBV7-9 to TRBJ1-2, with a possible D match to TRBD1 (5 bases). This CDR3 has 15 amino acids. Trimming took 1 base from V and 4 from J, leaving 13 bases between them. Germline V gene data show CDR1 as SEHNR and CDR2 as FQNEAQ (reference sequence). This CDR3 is CASSLGAGNFYGYTF. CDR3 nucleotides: TGTGCCAGCAGCTTAGGGGCAGGGAATTTCTATGGCTACACCTTC.

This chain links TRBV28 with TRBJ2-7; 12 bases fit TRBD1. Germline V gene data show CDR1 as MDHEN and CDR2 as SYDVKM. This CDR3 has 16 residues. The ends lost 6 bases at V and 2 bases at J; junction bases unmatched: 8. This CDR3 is CASSIGTGGSPYEQYF. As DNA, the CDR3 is TGTGCCAGCAGCATAGGGACAGGGGGCTCCCCCTACGAGCAGTACTTC.

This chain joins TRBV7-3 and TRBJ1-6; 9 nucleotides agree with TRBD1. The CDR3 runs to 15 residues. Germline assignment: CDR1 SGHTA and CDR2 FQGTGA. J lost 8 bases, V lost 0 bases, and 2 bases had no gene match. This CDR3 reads CASSLTWTGDSPLHF. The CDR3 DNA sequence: TGTGCCAGCAGCTTAACCTGGACAGGGGATTCACCCCTCCACTTT.